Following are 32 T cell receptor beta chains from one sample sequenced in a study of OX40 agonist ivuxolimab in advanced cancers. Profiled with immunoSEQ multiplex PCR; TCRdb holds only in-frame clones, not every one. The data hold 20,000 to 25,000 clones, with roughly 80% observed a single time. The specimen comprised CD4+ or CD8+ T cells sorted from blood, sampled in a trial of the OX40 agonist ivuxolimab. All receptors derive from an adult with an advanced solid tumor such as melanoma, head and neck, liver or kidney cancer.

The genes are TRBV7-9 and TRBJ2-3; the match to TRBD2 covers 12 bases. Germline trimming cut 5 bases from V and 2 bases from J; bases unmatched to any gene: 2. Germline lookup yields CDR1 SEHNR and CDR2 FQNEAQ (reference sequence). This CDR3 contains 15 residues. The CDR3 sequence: CASSRLAGATDTQYF. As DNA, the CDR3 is TGTGCCAGCAGCCGACTAGCGGGGGCCACAGATACGCAGTATTTT.

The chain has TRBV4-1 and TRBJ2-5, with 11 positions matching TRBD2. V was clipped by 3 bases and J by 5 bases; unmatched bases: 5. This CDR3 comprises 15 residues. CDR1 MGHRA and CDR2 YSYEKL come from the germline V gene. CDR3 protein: CASSQLAGGIETQYF. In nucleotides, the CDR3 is TGCGCCAGCAGCCAGTTAGCGGGAGGGATCGAGACCCAGTACTTC.

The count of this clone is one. The CDR3 loop reads CASSFATHADGYTF. For the CDR3, the DNA is TGTGCCAGTAGTTTTGCCACCCACGCTGATGGCTACACCTTC. This sequence joins TRBV19 and TRBJ1-2; D is undetermined. From germline, CDR1 is LNHDA and CDR2 SQIVND (reference sequence). V was trimmed by 5 bases and J by 6 bases, leaving 16 bases between them. CDR3 size: 14 residues. Full variable domain (outside the CDR3, taken from reference TRBV19 and TRBJ1-2): DGGITQSPKYLFRKEGQNVTLSCEQNLNHDAMYWYRQDPGQGLRLIYYSQIVNDFQKGDIAEGYSVSREKKESFPLTVTSAQKNPTAFYLCASSFATHADGYTFGSGTRLTVV.

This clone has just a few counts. The CDR3 sequence: CASSVAGTGYYEQYF. CDR3 coding DNA: TGTGCCAGCAGCGTCGCAGGGACAGGATACTACGAGCAGTACTTC. The V call is TRBV5-8, the J call TRBJ2-7; 8 positions match TRBD1. Trimming at V came to 4 bases and at J to 3 bases, leaving 9 bases not matched to a gene. Looked up from germline, CDR1 is SGHTS and CDR2 is YDEGEE. The CDR3 sequence is 15 residues long. Complete variable domain (other parts from reference TRBV5-8 and TRBJ2-7): EAGVTQSPTHLIKTRGQQATLRCSPISGHTSVYWYQQALGLGLQFLLWYDEGEERNRGNFPPRFSGRQFPNYSSELNVNALELEDSALYLCASSVAGTGYYEQYFGPGTRLTVT.

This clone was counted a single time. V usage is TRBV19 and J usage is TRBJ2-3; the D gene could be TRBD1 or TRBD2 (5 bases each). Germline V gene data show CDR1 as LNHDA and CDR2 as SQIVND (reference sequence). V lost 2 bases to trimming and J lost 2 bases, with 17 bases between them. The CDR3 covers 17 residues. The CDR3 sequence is CASSIILGPMATDTQYF. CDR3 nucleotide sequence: TGTGCCAGTAGTATAATTTTGGGACCCATGGCCACAGATACGCAGTATTTT.

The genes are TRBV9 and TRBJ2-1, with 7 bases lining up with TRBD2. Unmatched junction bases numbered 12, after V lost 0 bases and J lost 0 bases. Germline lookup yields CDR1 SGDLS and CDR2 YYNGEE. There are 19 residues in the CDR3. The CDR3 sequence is CASSVEPSLAGISYNEQFF. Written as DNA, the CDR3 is TGTGCCAGCAGCGTAGAACCCAGTTTAGCGGGCATCTCCTACAATGAGCAGTTCTTC.

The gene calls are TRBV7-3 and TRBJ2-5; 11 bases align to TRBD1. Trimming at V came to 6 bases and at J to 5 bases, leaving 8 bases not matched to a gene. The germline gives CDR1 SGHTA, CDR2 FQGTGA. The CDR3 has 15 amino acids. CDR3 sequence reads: CASSFGTGGGETQYF. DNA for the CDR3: TGTGCCAGCAGTTTCGGGACAGGGGGTGGGGAGACCCAGTACTTC.

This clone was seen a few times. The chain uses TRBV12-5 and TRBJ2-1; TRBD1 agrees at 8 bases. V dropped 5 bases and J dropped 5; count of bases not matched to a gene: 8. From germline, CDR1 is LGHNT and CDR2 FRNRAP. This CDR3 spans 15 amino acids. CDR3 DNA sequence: TGTGCTAGTGGTATAACGGACAGGGTGAACAATGAGCAGTTCTTC. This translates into CASGITDRVNNEQFF.

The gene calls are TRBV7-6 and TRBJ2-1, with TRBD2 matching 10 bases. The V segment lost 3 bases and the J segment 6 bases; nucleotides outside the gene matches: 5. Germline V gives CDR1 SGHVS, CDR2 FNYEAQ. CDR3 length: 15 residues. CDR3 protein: CASSLAGTSVNEQFF. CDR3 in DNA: TGTGCCAGCAGCTTGGCCGGGACTAGCGTCAATGAGCAGTTCTTC.

The CDR3, as DNA: TGTGCCAGCAGCTTTGGAATTACTGAAGCTTTCTTT. This codes for CASSFGITEAFF. V usage is TRBV5-4 and J usage is TRBJ1-1; D is unclear. There are 12 residues in the CDR3. Trimming removed 2 bases from V and 5 bases from J, with 7 bases in between. The V gene's germline CDR1 is SGHNT and CDR2 YYREEE (reference sequence). Based on the CDR3 plus reference TRBV5-4 and TRBJ1-1, the full variable domain is ETGVTQSPTHLIKTRGQQVTLRCSSQSGHNTVSWYQQALGQGPQFIFQYYREEENGRGNFPPRFSGLQFPNYSSELNVNALELDDSALYLCASSFGITEAFFGQGTRLTVV.

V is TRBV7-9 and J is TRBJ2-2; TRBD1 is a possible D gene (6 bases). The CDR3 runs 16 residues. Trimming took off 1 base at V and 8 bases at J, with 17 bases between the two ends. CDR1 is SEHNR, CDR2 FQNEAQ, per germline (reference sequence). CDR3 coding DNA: TGTGCCAGCAGCTTAGTCGGGCAGGGGATACTGGGGGAGCTGTTTTTT. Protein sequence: CASSLVGQGILGELFF.

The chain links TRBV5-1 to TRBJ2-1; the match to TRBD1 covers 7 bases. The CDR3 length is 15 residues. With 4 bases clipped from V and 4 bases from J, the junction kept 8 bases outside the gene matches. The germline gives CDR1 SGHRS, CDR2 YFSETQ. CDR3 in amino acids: CASSLRQGPYNEQFF. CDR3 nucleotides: TGCGCCAGCAGCCTAAGACAGGGACCTTACAATGAGCAGTTCTTC.

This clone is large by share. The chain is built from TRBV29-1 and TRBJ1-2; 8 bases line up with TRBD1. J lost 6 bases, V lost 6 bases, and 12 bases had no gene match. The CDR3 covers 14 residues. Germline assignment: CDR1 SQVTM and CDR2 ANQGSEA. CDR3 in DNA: TGCAGCGTAGATTCCGCCAGGGGGCTGAATGGCTACACCTTC. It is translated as CSVDSARGLNGYTF.

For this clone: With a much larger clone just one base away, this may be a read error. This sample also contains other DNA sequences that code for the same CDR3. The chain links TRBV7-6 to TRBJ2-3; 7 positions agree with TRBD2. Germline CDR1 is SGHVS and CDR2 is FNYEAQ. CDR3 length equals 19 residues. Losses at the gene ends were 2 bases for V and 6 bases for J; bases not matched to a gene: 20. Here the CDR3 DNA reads TGTGCCAGCAGCTTATCAGGAGCGGGAATGGGTAGTTTAACGGATACGCAGTATTTT. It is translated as CASSLSGAGMGSLTDTQYF.

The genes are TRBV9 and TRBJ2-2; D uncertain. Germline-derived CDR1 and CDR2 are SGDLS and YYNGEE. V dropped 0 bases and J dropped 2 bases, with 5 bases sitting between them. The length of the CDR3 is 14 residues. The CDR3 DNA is TGTGCCAGCAGCGTAGATGGAAACACCGGGGAGCTGTTTTTT. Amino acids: CASSVDGNTGELFF. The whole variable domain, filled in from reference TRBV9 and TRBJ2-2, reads DSGVTQTPKHLITATGQRVTLRCSPRSGDLSVYWYQQSLDQGLQFLIQYYNGEERAKGNILERFSAQQFPDLHSELNLSSLELGDSALYFCASSVDGNTGELFFGEGSRLTVL.

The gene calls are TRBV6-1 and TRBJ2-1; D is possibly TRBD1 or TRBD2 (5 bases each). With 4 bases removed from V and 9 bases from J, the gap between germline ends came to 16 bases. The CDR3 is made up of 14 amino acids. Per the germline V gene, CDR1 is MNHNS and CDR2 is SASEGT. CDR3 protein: CASSGDLTQSEQFF. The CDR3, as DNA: TGTGCCAGCAGTGGGGACCTAACCCAATCTGAGCAGTTCTTC.

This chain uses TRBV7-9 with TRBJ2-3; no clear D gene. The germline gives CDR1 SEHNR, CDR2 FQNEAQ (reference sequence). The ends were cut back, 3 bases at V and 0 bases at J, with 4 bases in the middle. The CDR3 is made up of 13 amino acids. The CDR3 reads CASSFPSTDTQYF. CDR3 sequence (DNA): TGTGCCAGCAGCTTTCCGAGCACAGATACGCAGTATTTT.

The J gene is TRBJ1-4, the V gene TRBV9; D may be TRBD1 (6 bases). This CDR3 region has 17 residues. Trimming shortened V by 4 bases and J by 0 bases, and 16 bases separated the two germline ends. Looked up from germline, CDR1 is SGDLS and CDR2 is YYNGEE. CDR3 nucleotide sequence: TGTGCCAGCAGCACCCACAGGGATGCTGCAACTAATGAAAAACTGTTTTTT. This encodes CASSTHRDAATNEKLFF. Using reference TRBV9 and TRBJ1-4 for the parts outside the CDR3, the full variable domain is DSGVTQTPKHLITATGQRVTLRCSPRSGDLSVYWYQQSLDQGLQFLIQYYNGEERAKGNILERFSAQQFPDLHSELNLSSLELGDSALYFCASSTHRDAATNEKLFFGSGTQLSVL.

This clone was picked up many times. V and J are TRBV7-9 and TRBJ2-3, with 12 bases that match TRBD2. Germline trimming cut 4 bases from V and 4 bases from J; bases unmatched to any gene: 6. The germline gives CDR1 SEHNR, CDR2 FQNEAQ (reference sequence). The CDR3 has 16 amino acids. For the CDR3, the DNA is TGTGCCAGCAGCTCAACTAGCGGGAGGTACCCAGATACGCAGTATTTT. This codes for CASSSTSGRYPDTQYF.

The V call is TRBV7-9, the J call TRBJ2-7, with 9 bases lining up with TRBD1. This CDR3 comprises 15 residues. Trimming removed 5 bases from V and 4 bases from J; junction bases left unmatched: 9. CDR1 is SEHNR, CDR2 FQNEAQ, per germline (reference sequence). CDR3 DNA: TGTGCCAGCAGCCCAAAGACAGGGGGTATGTACGAGCAGTACTTC. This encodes CASSPKTGGMYEQYF.

The CDR3 DNA sequence: TGTGCCAGCAGTGAAACATTAGGGGGCTACTATGGCTACACCTTC. Its translation: CASSETLGGYYGYTF. V gene TRBV2 combines with J gene TRBJ1-2, with 7 bases identical to TRBD1. V lost 2 bases, J lost 3 bases, and 6 bases stayed unmatched. Germline assignment: CDR1 SNHLY and CDR2 FYNNEI. The CDR3 is made up of 15 amino acids.

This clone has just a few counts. The CDR3 nucleotides are TGTGCCAGCAGCTTGTCCCTGGGGTACGAGACCCAGTACTTC. It is translated as CASSLSLGYETQYF. The chain uses TRBV7-9 and TRBJ2-5, with no clear D. V lost 3 bases, J lost 5 bases, and 13 bases lay in between. The germline gives CDR1 SEHNR, CDR2 FQNEAQ (reference sequence). The CDR3 sequence is 14 residues long.

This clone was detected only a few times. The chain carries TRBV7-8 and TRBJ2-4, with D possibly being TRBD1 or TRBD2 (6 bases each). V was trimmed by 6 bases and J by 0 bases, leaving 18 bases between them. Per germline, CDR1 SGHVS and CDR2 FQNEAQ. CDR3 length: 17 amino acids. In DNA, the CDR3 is TGTGCCAGCAGGCAGGGGTCGGAGGGCCTAGCCAAAAACATTCAGTACTTC. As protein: CASRQGSEGLAKNIQYF.

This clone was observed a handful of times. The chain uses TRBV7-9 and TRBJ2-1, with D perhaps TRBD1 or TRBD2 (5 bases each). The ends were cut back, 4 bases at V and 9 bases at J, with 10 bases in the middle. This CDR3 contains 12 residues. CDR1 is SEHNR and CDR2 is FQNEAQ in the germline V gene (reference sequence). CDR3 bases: TGTGCCAGCAGCTGGGACCTCGCTGAGCAGTTCTTC. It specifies CASSWDLAEQFF.

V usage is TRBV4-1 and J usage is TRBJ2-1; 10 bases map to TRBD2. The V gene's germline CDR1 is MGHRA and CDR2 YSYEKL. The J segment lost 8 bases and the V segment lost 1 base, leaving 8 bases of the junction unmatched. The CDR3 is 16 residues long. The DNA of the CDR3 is TGCGCCAGCAGCCAAGTACTGGGGACTAGCGTGGATGAGCAGTTCTTC. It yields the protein CASSQVLGTSVDEQFF.

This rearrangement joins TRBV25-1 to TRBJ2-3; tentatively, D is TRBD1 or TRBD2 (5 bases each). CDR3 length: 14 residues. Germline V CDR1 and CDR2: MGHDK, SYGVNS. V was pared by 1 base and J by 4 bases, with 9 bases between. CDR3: CASSEWDLSDTQYF. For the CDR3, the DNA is TGTGCCAGCAGTGAATGGGACCTTTCAGATACGCAGTATTTT.

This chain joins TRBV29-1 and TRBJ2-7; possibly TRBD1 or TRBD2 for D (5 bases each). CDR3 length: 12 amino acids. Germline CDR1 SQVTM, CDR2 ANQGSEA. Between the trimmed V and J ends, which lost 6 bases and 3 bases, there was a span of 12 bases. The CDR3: CSVAWGRYEQYF. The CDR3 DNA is TGCAGCGTGGCCTGGGGACGCTACGAGCAGTACTTC.

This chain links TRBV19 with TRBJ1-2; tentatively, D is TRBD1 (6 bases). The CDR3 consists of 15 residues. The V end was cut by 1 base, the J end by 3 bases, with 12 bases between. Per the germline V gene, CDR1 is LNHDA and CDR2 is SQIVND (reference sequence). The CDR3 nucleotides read TGTGCCAGTAGTATAGGGGGCTCAGGGGACTATGGCTACACCTTC. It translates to CASSIGGSGDYGYTF.

This chain's CDR3 is CASSLGDRYYNEQFF. As DNA, the CDR3 is TGTGCCAGCAGTTTAGGGGACAGGTATTACAATGAGCAGTTCTTC. This chain joins TRBV27 and TRBJ2-1, with 8 positions matching TRBD1. Germline V gene sequence: CDR1 MNHEY, CDR2 SMNVEV (reference sequence). The V segment lost 2 bases and the J segment 4 bases; nucleotides outside the gene matches: 4. The CDR3 is 15 amino acids.

The CDR3 reads CASTPDRSSYEQYF. The CDR3 DNA follows: TGCGCCAGCACCCCAGACAGAAGTTCCTACGAGCAGTACTTC. This chain links TRBV10-1 with TRBJ2-7; D possibly corresponds to TRBD1 (5 bases). V was trimmed by 7 bases and J by 1 base, leaving 14 bases between them. The CDR3 has 14 amino acids. The V gene's germline CDR1 is WNHNN and CDR2 SYGVQD (reference sequence).

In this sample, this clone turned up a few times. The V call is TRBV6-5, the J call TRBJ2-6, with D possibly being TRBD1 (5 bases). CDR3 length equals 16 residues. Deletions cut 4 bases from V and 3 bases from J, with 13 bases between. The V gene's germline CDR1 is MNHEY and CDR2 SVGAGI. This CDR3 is CASSFSGPFGANVLTF. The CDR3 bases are TGTGCCAGCAGTTTCTCAGGGCCCTTTGGGGCCAACGTCCTGACTTTC.

CDR3 sequence reads: CASSLSRSREQFF. As DNA, the CDR3 is TGCGCCAGCAGCTTGAGCCGGTCCCGGGAGCAGTTCTTC. The chain joins TRBV5-1 to TRBJ2-1, with D unclear. Trimming took 1 base from V and 10 from J, leaving 12 bases between them. The CDR3 runs to 13 residues. In germline, CDR1 is SGHRS, CDR2 YFSETQ.